The entry below gives a single TCR beta chain sequence along with its context. Its antigen is undetermined. Using its own MiXCR run on the reads, TCRdb lists one record per CDR3 protein. The sample shows 200,000 or so distinct CDR3 sequences, around 20% of them seen only once. This sample stems from a study of T cell repertoires in cytomegalovirus infection. For the study at large: Shared public TCR beta signatures pointed to both CMV infection and a matching HLA type.

Whole-study results and caveats: The cumulative frequency of public TCR beta families distinguished individuals who carried CMV together with the relevant HLA. In two of eight donors, the top clonotype was HLA-C-restricted CMV-specific.

Source material: PBMCs. The sequence was obtained from a human donor in good health (CMV status not recorded). Some clones in this sample may be carry-over from other donors' samples.

The CDR3 here is CASSGDQRETQYF. Written as DNA, the CDR3 is TGTGCCAGCAGTGGGGACCAAAGAGAGACCCAGTACTTC. V is TRBV2 and J is TRBJ2-5; perhaps D is TRBD1 or TRBD2 (5 bases each). V was shortened by 4 bases and J by 4 bases, with 10 bases between the two germline ends. Germline V gene lookup returns CDR1 SNHLY and CDR2 FYNNEI. CDR3 length: 13 residues.